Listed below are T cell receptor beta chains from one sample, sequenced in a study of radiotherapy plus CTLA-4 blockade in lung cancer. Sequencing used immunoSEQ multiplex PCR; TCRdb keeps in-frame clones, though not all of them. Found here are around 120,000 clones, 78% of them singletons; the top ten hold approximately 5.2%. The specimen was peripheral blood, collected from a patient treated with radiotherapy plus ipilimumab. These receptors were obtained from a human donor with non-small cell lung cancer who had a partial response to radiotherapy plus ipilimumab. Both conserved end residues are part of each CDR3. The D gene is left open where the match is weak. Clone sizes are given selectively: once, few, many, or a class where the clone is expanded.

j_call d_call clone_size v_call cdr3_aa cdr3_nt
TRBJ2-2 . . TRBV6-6 CASSYTGPTGELFF TGTGCCAGCAGCTACACAGGGCCCACCGGGGAGCTGTTTTTT
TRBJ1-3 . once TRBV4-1 CASSGTGISISGVAGNTIYF TGCGCCAGCAGCGGTACGGGGATCTCTATATCTGGGGTAGCTGGAAACACCATATATTTT
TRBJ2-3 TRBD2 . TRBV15 CATSSRSFISLSGSSDTQYF TGTGCCACCAGCTCCCGCAGCTTCATCTCTCTTAGCGGGAGCTCAGATACGCAGTATTTT
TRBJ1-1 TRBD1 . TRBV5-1 CASSLVQGALKTEAFF TGCGCCAGCAGCTTGGTGCAGGGGGCTTTGAAAACTGAAGCTTTCTTT
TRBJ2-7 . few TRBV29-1 CSVGVIGDEQYF TGCAGCGTCGGGGTTATCGGCGACGAGCAGTACTTC
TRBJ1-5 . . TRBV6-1 CASSEDTGPQGPQHF TGTGCCAGCAGTGAAGACACAGGCCCCCAGGGGCCCCAGCATTTT
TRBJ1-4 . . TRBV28 CASSLVGAANEKLFF TGTGCCAGCAGTTTAGTGGGGGCCGCTAATGAAAAACTGTTTTTT
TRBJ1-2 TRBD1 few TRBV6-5 CASSVGQGISGYTF TGTGCCAGCAGTGTCGGACAGGGGATCTCGGGCTACACCTTC
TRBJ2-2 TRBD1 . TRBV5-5 CASSSGQGDTGELFF TGTGCCAGCAGTTCGGGACAGGGAGACACCGGGGAGCTGTTTTTT
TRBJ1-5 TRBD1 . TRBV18 CASSPTGNNQPQHF TGTGCCAGCTCACCGACAGGGAACAATCAGCCCCAGCATTTT
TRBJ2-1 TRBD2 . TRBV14 CASSQMAGGTYNEQFF TGTGCCAGCAGCCAAATGGCGGGAGGAACTTACAATGAGCAGTTCTTC
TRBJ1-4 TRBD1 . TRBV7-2 CASSSTPGTVNEKLFF TGTGCCAGCAGCTCGACCCCCGGGACAGTTAATGAAAAACTGTTTTTT
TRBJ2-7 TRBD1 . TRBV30 CAWSRTGGSYEQYF TGTGCCTGGAGTCGGACAGGGGGATCCTACGAGCAGTACTTC
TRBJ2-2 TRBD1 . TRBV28 CASSFLGQGDFGELFF TGTGCCAGCAGCTTTCTTGGACAGGGGGATTTCGGGGAGCTGTTTTTT
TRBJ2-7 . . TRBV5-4 CASSFDTSPFYEQYF TGTGCCAGCAGTTTTGATACTAGTCCGTTCTACGAGCAGTACTTC
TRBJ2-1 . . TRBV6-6 CASSPRSEQFF TGTGCCAGCAGTCCTAGGAGCGAGCAGTTCTTC